What follows describes a single TCR beta chain. It lacks a known antigen. One base away there is no much larger clone; base qualities are not given. The immunoSEQ Assay, which relies on bias-controlled multiplex PCR amplification of genomic DNA, was used to profile TCRbeta CDR3 regions. Processing in the source paper ran as follows. To quantify the absolute abundance of each unique TCRbeta CDR3 region, the sequences were collapsed and filtered. Differential abundance was tested with two models: a binomial (Fisher-equivalent) model and a beta-binomial model that adds time-dependent variance fitted from healthy donors. Clones with fewer than 5 combined templates were removed, and a clone was called differentially abundant if the clone's Benjamini-Hochberg FDR was below 0.01. Beta-binomial variance was modeled as a function of total template count across the two samples using the form v = (b*log(k)+a)^2. TCRdb's version of the immuneACCESS table is confined to in-frame rearrangements and falls short of the full clone set. An unresolved V gene accounts for under half of the shortfall where checked; the remainder is of unknown origin. V and J calls and clone size are those listed in that table; D and trimming were worked out from the DNA. This sample has approximately 58,000 clones in its table, and approximately 80% of those were observed once. Jointly, the top ten make up approximately 19% of the sample.

No immune events, such as infections, were documented for the healthy donors during the collection period. Time-dependent variance in a beta-binomial model of T-cell clone differential abundance was calibrated using healthy-donor blood repertoires as a training cohort. The training cohort was composed of around ten healthy donors, 3 female and 7 male. Donor ages ranged from about 29 to 70 years, with an average of around 45 years. Whole blood was collected from each healthy donor at three time points spaced two weeks apart and obtained from a commercial supplier. For immunosequencing, genomic DNA was extracted from unsorted whole blood. The junction shows trimming of 0 bases on V and 5 bases on J, and the gene matches do not reach 7 bases of it. Its CDR3 holds 15 amino acids, cysteine through phenylalanine. The CDR3 DNA has 45 bases and is translated from base 1. The germline V gene (reference sequence) supplies CDR1 GTSNPN and CDR2 SVGIG.

This sample is drawn from a study of identifying expanded T cells in peripheral blood (dated by TCRdb to between 2018 and 2020). Turning to the overall study: Separate aliquots of the same genomic DNA pool were sequenced to produce technical replicates, and four replicates were compared in pairs. Study-level results and caveats: In all healthy donors, the variance in clone template counts between samples taken approximately 15 days apart rose significantly as total template count increased. Across all healthy-donor time intervals, the beta-binomial model significantly lowered both the number of clones called differentially abundant and the false-positive rate. It was expected by the authors that biological variance in healthy repertoires might increase further over much longer intervals, such as months to years. The binomial model flagged approximately 1.2 differentially abundant clones between technical replicates but approximately 15 over around two weeks and about 19 over four weeks.

The specimen sequenced was blood. The sequence came from a person between 18 and 69 years old in good health. The chain employs TRBV30 and TRBJ2-5, with 9 junctional bases fitting TRBD2. This receptor carries the CDR3 CAWSVQGTSYETQYF. The base sequence is TGTGCCTGGAGTGTACAGGGGACTAGCTATGAGACCCAGTACTTC.